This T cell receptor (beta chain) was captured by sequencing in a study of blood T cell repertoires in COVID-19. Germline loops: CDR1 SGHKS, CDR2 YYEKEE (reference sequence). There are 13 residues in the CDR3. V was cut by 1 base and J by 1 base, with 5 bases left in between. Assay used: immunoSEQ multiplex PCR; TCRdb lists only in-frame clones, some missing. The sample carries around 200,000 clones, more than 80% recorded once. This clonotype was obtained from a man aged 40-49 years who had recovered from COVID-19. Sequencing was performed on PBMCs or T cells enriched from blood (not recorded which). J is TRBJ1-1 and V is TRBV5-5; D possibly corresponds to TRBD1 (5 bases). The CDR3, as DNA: TGTGCCAGCAGCTTGACAGGGAACACTGAAGCTTTCTTT. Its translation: CASSLTGNTEAFF.